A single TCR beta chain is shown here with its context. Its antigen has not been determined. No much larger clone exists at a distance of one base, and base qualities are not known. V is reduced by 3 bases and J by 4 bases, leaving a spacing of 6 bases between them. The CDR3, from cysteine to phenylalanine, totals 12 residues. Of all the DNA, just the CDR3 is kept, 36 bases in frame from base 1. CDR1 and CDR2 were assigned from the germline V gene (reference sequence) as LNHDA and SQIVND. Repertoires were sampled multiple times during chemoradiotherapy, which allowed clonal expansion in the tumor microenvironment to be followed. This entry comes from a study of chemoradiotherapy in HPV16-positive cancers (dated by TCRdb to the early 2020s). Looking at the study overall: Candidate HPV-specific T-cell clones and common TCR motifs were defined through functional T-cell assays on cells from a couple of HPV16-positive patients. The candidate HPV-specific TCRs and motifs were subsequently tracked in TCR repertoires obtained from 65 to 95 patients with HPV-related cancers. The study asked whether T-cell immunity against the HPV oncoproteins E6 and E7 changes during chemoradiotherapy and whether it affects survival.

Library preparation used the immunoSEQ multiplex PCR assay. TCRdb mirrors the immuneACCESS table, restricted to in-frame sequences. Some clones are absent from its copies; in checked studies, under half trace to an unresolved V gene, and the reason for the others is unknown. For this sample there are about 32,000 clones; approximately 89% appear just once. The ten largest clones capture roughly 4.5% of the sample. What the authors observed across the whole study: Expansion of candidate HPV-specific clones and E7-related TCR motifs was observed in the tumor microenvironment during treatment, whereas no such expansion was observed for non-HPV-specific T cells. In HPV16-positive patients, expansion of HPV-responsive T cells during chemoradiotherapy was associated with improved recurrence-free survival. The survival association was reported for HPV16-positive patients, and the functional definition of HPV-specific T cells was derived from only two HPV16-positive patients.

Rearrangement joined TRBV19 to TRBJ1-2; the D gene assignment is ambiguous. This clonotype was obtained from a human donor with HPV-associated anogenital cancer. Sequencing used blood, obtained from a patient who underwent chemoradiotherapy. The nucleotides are TGTGCCAGTAGTATTAAGTCCTATGGCTACACCTTC. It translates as CASSIKSYGYTF.